The clone carrying this T cell receptor beta chain was seen at least ten times. Its antigen is unidentified. The data are from a study of identical twins. General study findings and limits: Invariant populations such as MAIT and iNKT cells could partly muddle zero-insertion analyses.

Trimming took 0 bases from V and 3 from J, leaving 6 bases between them. The CDR3 is made up of 13 amino acids. The germline CDR1 and CDR2 sequences are MNHEY and SVGAGI. TCRdb redid the calling of the 5' RACE reads with MiXCR, one entry per CDR3 protein. The table has around 960,000 distinct CDR3 sequences, about 12% seen once; the top ten hold around 1.5%. Healthy Caucasians, and only they, were the donors. The sample was also linked to a second study, of yellow fever vaccine responses in identical twins.

Material: PBMCs. The TCR sequence derives from a woman between 18 and 29 years old in good health. This sequence joins TRBV6-5 and TRBJ2-7; D remains unclear. The CDR3 DNA reads TGTGCCAGCAGTTACTCGAAGCGCTACGAGCAGTACTTC. This encodes CASSYSKRYEQYF.